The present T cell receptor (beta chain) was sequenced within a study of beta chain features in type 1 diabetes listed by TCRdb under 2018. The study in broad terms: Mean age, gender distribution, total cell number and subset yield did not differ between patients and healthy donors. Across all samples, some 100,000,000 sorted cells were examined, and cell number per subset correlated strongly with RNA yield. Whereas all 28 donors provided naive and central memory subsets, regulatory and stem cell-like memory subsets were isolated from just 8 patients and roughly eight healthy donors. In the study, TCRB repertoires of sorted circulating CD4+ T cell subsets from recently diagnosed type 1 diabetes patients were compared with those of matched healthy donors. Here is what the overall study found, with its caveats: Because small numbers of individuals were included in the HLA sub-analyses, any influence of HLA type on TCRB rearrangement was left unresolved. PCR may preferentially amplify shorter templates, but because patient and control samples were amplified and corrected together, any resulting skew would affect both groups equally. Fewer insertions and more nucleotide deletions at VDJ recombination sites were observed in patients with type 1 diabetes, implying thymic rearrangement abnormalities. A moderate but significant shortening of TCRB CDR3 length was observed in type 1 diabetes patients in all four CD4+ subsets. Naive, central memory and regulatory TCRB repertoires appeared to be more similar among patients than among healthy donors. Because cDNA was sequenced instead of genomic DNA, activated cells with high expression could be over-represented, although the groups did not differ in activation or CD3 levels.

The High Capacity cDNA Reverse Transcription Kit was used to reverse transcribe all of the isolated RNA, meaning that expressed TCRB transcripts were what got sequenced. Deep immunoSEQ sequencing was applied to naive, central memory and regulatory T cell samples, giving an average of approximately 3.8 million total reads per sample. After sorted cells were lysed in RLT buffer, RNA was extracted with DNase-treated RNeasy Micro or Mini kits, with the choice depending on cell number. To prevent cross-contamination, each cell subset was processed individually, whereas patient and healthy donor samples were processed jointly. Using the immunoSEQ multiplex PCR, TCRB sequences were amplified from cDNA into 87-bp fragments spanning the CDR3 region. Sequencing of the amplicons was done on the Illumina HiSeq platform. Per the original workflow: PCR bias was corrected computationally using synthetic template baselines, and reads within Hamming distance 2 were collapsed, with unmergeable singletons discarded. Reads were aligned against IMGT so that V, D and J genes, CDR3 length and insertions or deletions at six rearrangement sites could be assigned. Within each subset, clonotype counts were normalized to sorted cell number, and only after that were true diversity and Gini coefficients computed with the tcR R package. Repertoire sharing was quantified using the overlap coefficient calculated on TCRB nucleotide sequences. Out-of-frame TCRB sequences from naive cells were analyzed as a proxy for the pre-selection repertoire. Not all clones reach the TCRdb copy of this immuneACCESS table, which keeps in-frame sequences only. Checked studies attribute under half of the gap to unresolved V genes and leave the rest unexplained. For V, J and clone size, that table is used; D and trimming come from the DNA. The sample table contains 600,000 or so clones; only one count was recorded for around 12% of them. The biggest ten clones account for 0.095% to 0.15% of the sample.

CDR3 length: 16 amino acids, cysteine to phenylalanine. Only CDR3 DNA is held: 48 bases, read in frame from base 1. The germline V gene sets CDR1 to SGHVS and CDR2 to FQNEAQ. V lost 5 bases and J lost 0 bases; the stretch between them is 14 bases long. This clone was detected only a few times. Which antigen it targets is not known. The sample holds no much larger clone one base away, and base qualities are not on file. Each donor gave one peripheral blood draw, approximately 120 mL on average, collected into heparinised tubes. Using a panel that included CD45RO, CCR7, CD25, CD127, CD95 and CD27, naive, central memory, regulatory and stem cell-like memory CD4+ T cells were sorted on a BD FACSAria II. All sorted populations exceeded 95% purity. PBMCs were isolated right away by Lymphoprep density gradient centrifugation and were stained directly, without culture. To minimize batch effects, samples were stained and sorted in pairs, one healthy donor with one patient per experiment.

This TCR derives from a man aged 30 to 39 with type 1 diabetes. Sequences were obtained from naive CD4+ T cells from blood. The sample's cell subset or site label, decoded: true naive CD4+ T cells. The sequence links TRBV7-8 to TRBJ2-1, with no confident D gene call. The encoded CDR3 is CASSPIRPSSYNEQFF. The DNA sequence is TGTGCCAGCAGCCCAATCCGACCTAGCTCCTACAATGAGCAGTTCTTC.